These 20 T cell receptor beta chains came from one sample sequenced in a study of T cells in Graves' hyperthyroidism and ophthalmopathy (dated by TCRdb to the late 2010s). Receptors were amplified or captured by multiplex PCR. TCRdb records Illumina HiSeq 2000 as the sequencer. TCR beta CDR3 regions were amplified from RNA transcripts. For the first round of RT-PCR on the TCR CDR3, the HTBI primer set was used together with the Qiagen OneStep RT-PCR kit. The public reads were reanalyzed by TCRdb: fastp trimming at Q25, MiXCR alignment, in-frame beta chains only. Each entry merges the rows of one CDR3 protein and shows their most common DNA and genes. In this sample the table shows about 660,000 distinct CDR3 sequences, over 40% of which occur a single time. In total, the top ten clones hold less than 8.5% of the sample. Sample: peripheral blood or thyroid tissue (not recorded which). These TCRs come from an adult man with Graves' disease, either hyperthyroidism or ophthalmopathy (not recorded which).

Comment on this clonotype: A much larger clone sits a single nucleotide away, making a read error possible. The chain uses TRBV20-1 and TRBJ1-5, with D uncertain. The CDR3 consists of 12 residues. V was shortened by 3 bases and J by 1 base, with 4 bases between the two germline ends. Germline V gene data show CDR1 as DFQATT and CDR2 as SNEGSKA (reference sequence). The CDR3 reads CSARTSNQPQHF. For the CDR3, the DNA is TGCAGTGCTAGGACAAGCAATCAGCCCCAGCATTTT.

V usage is TRBV10-3 and J usage is TRBJ2-7, with 9 bases lining up with TRBD2. The CDR3 has 15 amino acids. CDR1 ENHRY and CDR2 SYGVKD come from the germline V gene. Trimming at V came to 10 bases and at J to 2 bases, leaving 12 bases not matched to a gene. This CDR3 is CASRPRAGGAYEQYF. As DNA, the CDR3 is TGTGCCAGCAGGCCGCGAGCGGGAGGAGCCTACGAGCAGTACTTC.

This clonotype was found many times. This sequence joins TRBV5-4 and TRBJ2-7, with 7 bases that match TRBD2. V lost 2 bases, J lost 0 bases, and 5 bases stayed unmatched. The CDR3 runs to 15 residues. CDR1 and CDR2 from the germline V gene are SGHNT and YYREEE (reference sequence). DNA for the CDR3: TGTGCCAGCAGCTTAGGTGGCGGGAGCTCCTACGAGCAGTACTTC. Its protein is CASSLGGGSSYEQYF.

The rearrangement joins TRBV7-9 to TRBJ2-5; 7 bases are shared with TRBD2. V lost 3 bases, J lost 4 bases, and 11 bases stayed unmatched. In germline, CDR1 is SEHNR, CDR2 FQNEAQ (reference sequence). The CDR3 is made up of 16 amino acids. CDR3 amino acids: CASSFEGGDLSETQYF. The CDR3 bases are TGTGCCAGCAGCTTTGAGGGAGGGGATTTATCAGAGACCCAGTACTTC.

This clonotype was found a few times. The J gene is TRBJ2-5, the V gene TRBV20-1; 13 bases are a match to TRBD2. The length of the CDR3 is 15 residues. V shed 6 bases, J shed 2 bases, and the junction held 6 bases outside the gene matches. Germline V gene data show CDR1 as DFQATT and CDR2 as SNEGSKA (reference sequence). The CDR3 DNA sequence: TGCAGTGCCCCAAGGACTAGCGGGGGACAAGAGACCCAGTACTTC. Translation gives CSAPRTSGGQETQYF.

The chain is built from TRBV29-1 and TRBJ2-7; D is perhaps TRBD2 (6 bases). V was trimmed by 5 bases and J by 1 base, leaving 15 bases between them. The germline gives CDR1 SQVTM, CDR2 ANQGSEA. There are 14 residues in the CDR3. The CDR3 loop is CSVPGGKASYEQYF. The CDR3 nucleotides are TGCAGCGTTCCCGGCGGGAAAGCGTCCTACGAGCAGTACTTC.

This clonotype is a singleton in its sample. This chain uses TRBV9 with TRBJ1-6; 8 positions match TRBD1. The V gene's germline CDR1 is SGDLS and CDR2 YYNGEE. Trimming took 4 bases from V and 8 from J; bases not matched to a gene: 2. The length of the CDR3 is 13 residues. The CDR3 sequence is CASSTQGDSPLHF. The CDR3 DNA reads as TGTGCCAGCAGCACACAGGGGGATTCACCCCTCCACTTT.

This clonotype was seen only a few times. The rearrangement joins TRBV7-9 to TRBJ2-6; 9 positions match TRBD1. The CDR3 is 16 residues long. Unmatched junction bases numbered 2, after V lost 3 bases and J lost 2 bases. CDR1 and CDR2 (germline): SEHNR, FQNEAQ (reference sequence). Written as DNA, the CDR3 is TGTGCCAGCAGCTTCCGGGACAGGGCTGGGGCCAACGTCCTGACTTTC. Protein sequence: CASSFRDRAGANVLTF.

The V call is TRBV9, the J call TRBJ2-5, with 9 bases matching TRBD1. The germline V gene has CDR1 SGDLS and CDR2 YYNGEE. The CDR3 consists of 15 residues. J was trimmed by 9 bases and V by 3 bases; bases with no gene match: 12. CDR3 sequence reads: CASSATGGLDQPQYF. The CDR3 DNA follows: TGTGCCAGCAGCGCGACAGGGGGTTTAGACCAGCCCCAGTACTTC.

This clonotype was observed many times. CDR3 sequence: CASRPGNPTYEQYF. The CDR3 DNA follows: TGTGCCAGCAGGCCGGGAAACCCAACCTACGAGCAGTACTTC. V gene TRBV2 combines with J gene TRBJ2-7; weak D call: TRBD2 (5 bases). This CDR3 contains 14 residues. The germline CDR1 and CDR2 sequences are SNHLY and FYNNEI. The V and J ends lost 6 bases and 2 bases respectively, with 14 bases between them.

The J gene is TRBJ1-4, the V gene TRBV29-1, with TRBD1 matching over 7 bases. CDR1 and CDR2 from the germline V gene are SQVTM and ANQGSEA. Germline trimming cut 3 bases from V and 8 bases from J; bases unmatched to any gene: 9. The CDR3 extends over 14 amino acids. CDR3 DNA: TGCAGCGTTGACTTGGAGGGGGCAGGCGAAAAACTGTTTTTT. Translated: CSVDLEGAGEKLFF.

About this clonotype: One end of the junction varies from germline; a read error may be responsible. The V call is TRBV9, the J call TRBJ1-1; TRBD1 matches at 10 bases. Germline V lookup: CDR1 SGDLS, CDR2 YYNGEE. This CDR3 comprises 14 residues. The CDR3 DNA sequence: TGTGCCAGCAGCGTGACAGGGGGCGAGACTGAGGCTTTCTTT. The encoded protein is CASSVTGGETEAFF.

V and J are TRBV7-6 and TRBJ2-7; TRBD1 agrees at 8 bases. With 11 bases clipped from V and 6 bases from J, the junction kept 12 bases outside the gene matches. The germline gives CDR1 SGHVS, CDR2 FNYEAQ. The CDR3 contains 13 residues. This CDR3 reads CAWSHNRGVEQYF. The CDR3 DNA reads TGTGCCTGGAGTCATAACAGGGGGGTCGAGCAGTACTTC.

V gene TRBV7-2 combines with J gene TRBJ1-1; D perhaps matches TRBD1 (5 bases). V lost 2 bases and J lost 1, with 11 bases in between. The CDR3 has 15 amino acids. The germline V gene encodes CDR1 SGHTA and CDR2 FQGNSA. The CDR3 is CASSLRITGNTEAFF. Here the CDR3 DNA reads TGTGCCAGCAGCTTACGTATAACAGGGAACACTGAAGCTTTCTTT.

The chain couples TRBV10-3 to TRBJ2-5, with TRBD1 matching 8 bases. This CDR3 spans 15 amino acids. Germline CDR1 and CDR2: ENHRY and SYGVKD. V lost 10 bases and J lost 5; bases outside the gene matches: 15. This CDR3 is CATSRGRGDRETQYF. The CDR3 DNA reads TGTGCCACCTCGAGGGGGCGAGGGGACAGGGAGACCCAGTACTTC.

V usage is TRBV15 and J usage is TRBJ2-5; perhaps D is TRBD1 or TRBD2 (6 bases each). The length of the CDR3 is 18 residues. The ends were cut back, 0 bases at V and 5 bases at J, with 22 bases in the middle. From germline, CDR1 is LNHNV and CDR2 YYDKDF (reference sequence). CDR3 bases: TGTGCCACCAGCAGAGATGCGCCTCAACAGGGACTTTTGGAGACCCAGTACTTC. This encodes CATSRDAPQQGLLETQYF. The full variable domain, rest sourced from reference TRBV15 and TRBJ2-5, is DAMVIQNPRYQVTQFGKPVTLSCSQTLNHNVMYWYQQKSSQAPKLLFHYYDKDFNNEADTPDNFQSRRPNTSFCFLDIRSPGLGDTAMYLCATSRDAPQQGLLETQYFGPGTRLLVL.

The chain joins TRBV7-9 to TRBJ2-7; D might be TRBD2 (5 bases). This CDR3 is built from 14 residues. V was trimmed by 3 bases and J by 6 bases, leaving 15 bases between them. Germline V lookup: CDR1 SEHNR, CDR2 FQNEAQ (reference sequence). The CDR3 reads CASSLRSTGGEQYF. The CDR3 coding sequence is TGTGCCAGCAGCTTGCGATCCACCGGAGGCGAGCAGTACTTC.

V usage is TRBV7-8 and J usage is TRBJ2-2, with D perhaps given as TRBD1 or TRBD2 (5 bases each). The CDR3 consists of 16 residues. The germline V gene has CDR1 SGHVS and CDR2 FQNEAQ. V dropped 7 bases and J dropped 2 bases, with 17 bases sitting between them. CDR3 region: CASKLGLTVNTGELFF. The CDR3 bases are TGTGCCAGCAAACTAGGCTTGACAGTTAACACCGGGGAGCTGTTTTTT. The full variable domain, rest sourced from reference TRBV7-8 and TRBJ2-2, is GAGVSQSPRYKVAKRGQDVALRCDPISGHVSLFWYQQALGQGPEFLTYFQNEAQLDKSGLPSDRFFAERPEGSVSTLKIQRTQQEDSAVYLCASKLGLTVNTGELFFGEGSRLTVL.

This clonotype was counted at least ten times. The V gene is TRBV9, the J gene TRBJ1-6; 10 bases map to TRBD1. CDR1 is SGDLS and CDR2 is YYNGEE in the germline V gene. After removal of 3 bases from V and 9 bases from J, the junction contained 3 bases not matched to a gene. The CDR3 loop spans 14 amino acids. For the CDR3, the DNA is TGTGCCAGCAGCGGACAGGGGGCGGTTTCACCCCTCCACTTT. Residues: CASSGQGAVSPLHF.

The V call is TRBV20-1, the J call TRBJ1-5, with D unclear. Trimming stripped 5 bases from V and 3 bases from J, with 8 bases between. Looked up from germline, CDR1 is DFQATT and CDR2 is SNEGSKA (reference sequence). CDR3 length: 12 amino acids. Here the CDR3 DNA reads TGCAGTGCTCAGACACACAATCAGCCCCAGCATTTT. Translation: CSAQTHNQPQHF.